The present T cell receptor (beta chain) was sequenced within a study of blood T cell repertoires in COVID-19. Profiled with immunoSEQ multiplex PCR; TCRdb holds only in-frame clones, not every one. The profile shows about 220,000 clones, approximately 83% of them singletons. V was trimmed by 5 bases and J by 2 bases, leaving 7 bases between them. Germline-derived CDR1 and CDR2 are MNHEY and SVGAGI. The CDR3 has 13 amino acids. Sequences were obtained from peripheral blood. The rearrangement links TRBV6-5 to TRBJ1-5; no definite D call. The TCR sequence derives from a woman aged 25-40 years who had recovered from COVID-19. The CDR3: CASSLLGNQPQHF. In nucleotides, the CDR3 is TGTGCCAGCAGTCTTCTCGGCAATCAGCCCCAGCATTTT.